The clone carrying this T cell receptor beta chain was detected only a few times. Its target is not known. This record belongs to a study of blood T cells in healthy people across ages. General study points: Diversity figures based on one million T cells were deemed too low.

This CDR3 is built from 13 residues. The germline V gene encodes CDR1 SEHNR and CDR2 FQNEAQ (reference sequence). V lost 3 bases and J lost 4, with 8 bases in between. A J-beta primer mix and a sample-barcoded 5' primer were used in a second PCR of about 7 to 12 cycles. CDR3-containing paired-end reads numbered at least 2.5 million in each sample. One entry per CDR3 protein results from TCRdb running MiXCR on the 5' RACE reads. The sample has 850,000 to 1,300,000 distinct CDR3 sequences; less than 50% are singletons. The sample was blood. The clonotype was recovered from an older woman in good health. The rearrangement uses TRBV7-9 and TRBJ2-3; D is uncertain. The CDR3 bases are TGTGCCAGCAGCTTGTGGGGATCAGATACGCAGTATTTT. It is translated as CASSLWGSDTQYF.